Presented here are 32 T cell receptor beta chains from one specimen sequenced in a study of beta chain features in type 1 diabetes (dated by TCRdb to 2017 to 2018). Libraries were prepared through the immunoSEQ multiplex PCR assay. The High Capacity cDNA Reverse Transcription Kit was used to reverse transcribe all of the isolated RNA, meaning that expressed TCRB transcripts were what got sequenced. The clones in this table, taken by TCRdb from immuneACCESS, are in-frame only. Not every clone is retained; where verified, under half of the shortfall comes from an unresolved V gene, and the cause of the rest is unknown. Present in this sample are a few hundred thousand clones, 14% of which were seen just once. Jointly, the top ten make up less than 0.04% of the sample. The sequencing input was naive CD4+ T cells from blood. The cell subset or site label of this sample denotes: true naive CD4+ T cells. The origin of the receptors is a man in his thirties or forties in good health.

J is TRBJ2-5 and V is TRBV6-5; a possible D gene is TRBD2 (5 bases). The CDR3 contains 13 residues. V dropped 10 bases and J dropped 7 bases, with 19 bases sitting between them. Per the germline V gene, CDR1 is MNHEY and CDR2 is SVGAGI. In DNA form, the CDR3 reads TGTGCCACCAACCGAGGGCGGCACGGGACCCAGTACTTC. Amino acid sequence: CATNRGRHGTQYF.

J is TRBJ2-3 and V is TRBV9; D may be TRBD2 (5 bases). Germline CDR1 and CDR2: SGDLS and YYNGEE. The CDR3 contains 16 residues. Trimming cost V 4 bases and J 3 bases, with 18 bases left between them. CDR3 DNA: TGTGCCAGCAGCCCCCCAGCGGCTAGCAGTACAGATACGCAGTATTTT. This translates into CASSPPAASSTDTQYF.

This clone has more than one count but fewer than ten. This chain joins TRBV15 and TRBJ2-7; 8 nucleotides match TRBD2. V shed 3 bases, J shed 4 bases, and the junction held 5 bases outside the gene matches. This CDR3 has 14 amino acids. CDR1 is LNHNV and CDR2 is YYDKDF in the germline V gene (reference sequence). The CDR3 here is CATSRTLAAYEQYF. The CDR3, as DNA: TGTGCCACCAGCAGGACACTAGCGGCTTACGAGCAGTACTTC.

The chain uses TRBV4-1 and TRBJ2-3; 13 nucleotides agree with TRBD2. The germline gives CDR1 MGHRA, CDR2 YSYEKL. With V trimmed by 0 bases and J by 0 bases, 6 bases remained unmatched. The CDR3 loop spans 19 amino acids. The CDR3 reads CASSQEGLAGSASTDTQYF. The CDR3 region has the DNA TGCGCCAGCAGCCAAGAGGGACTAGCGGGGAGCGCTAGCACAGATACGCAGTATTTT.

This clone came up a few times. The J gene is TRBJ2-3, the V gene TRBV14; D unclear. V shed 2 bases and J shed 1 base, with 4 bases lying between them. The length of the CDR3 is 13 residues. CDR1 SGHDN and CDR2 FVKESK come from the germline V gene. CDR3 in amino acids: CASSQTRTDTQYF. Here the CDR3 DNA reads TGTGCCAGCAGCCAAACCCGCACAGATACGCAGTATTTT.

This clone was seen a few times. V is TRBV30 and J is TRBJ1-4; TRBD1 agrees at 9 bases. The CDR3 contains 15 residues. The V gene's germline CDR1 is GTSNPN and CDR2 SVGIG (reference sequence). Unmatched junction bases numbered 15, after V lost 8 bases and J lost 8 bases. In nucleotides, the CDR3 is TGTGCCGGGGATCCGGGACAGGGAATTTTGGAAAAACTGTTTTTT. Translated, it gives CAGDPGQGILEKLFF.

This chain joins TRBV4-1 and TRBJ1-1, with D possibly matching TRBD1 (5 bases). Trimming stripped 2 bases from V and 11 bases from J, with 15 bases between. Germline-derived CDR1 and CDR2 are MGHRA and YSYEKL. The CDR3 consists of 13 residues. The CDR3 DNA reads as TGCGCCAGCAGCCAACTTGGAGGGGCGGGGGCTTTCTTT. This sequence encodes CASSQLGGAGAFF.

The chain is built from TRBV2 and TRBJ1-2; D gene ambiguous. V gave up 4 bases and J gave up 8 bases, with 14 bases separating them. This CDR3 contains 13 residues. CDR1 and CDR2 (germline): SNHLY, FYNNEI. The CDR3, as DNA: TGTGCCAGCAGTGCCCAGGTCGCCAGGGGCTACACCTTC. It is translated as CASSAQVARGYTF.

The table lists this clone with a few counts. Written as DNA, the CDR3 is TGCGCCAGCAGAGACCGGAGCGGGCCTTTCTCTGGGGCCAACGTCCTGACTTTC. Amino acid sequence: CASRDRSGPFSGANVLTF. The V gene is TRBV5-1, the J gene TRBJ2-6; tentative D call: TRBD2 (6 bases). V gave up 5 bases and J gave up 0 bases, with 18 bases separating them. Germline CDR1 SGHRS, CDR2 YFSETQ. The CDR3 extends over 18 amino acids.

This chain connects TRBV9 to TRBJ2-1, with 9 bases fitting TRBD2. Per germline, CDR1 SGDLS and CDR2 YYNGEE. This CDR3 comprises 16 residues. J lost 4 bases, V lost 0 bases, and 5 bases had no gene match. The CDR3 region is CASSVASGMTYNEQFF. The CDR3 DNA reads as TGTGCCAGCAGCGTAGCTAGCGGGATGACGTACAATGAGCAGTTCTTC.

The rearrangement uses TRBV20-1 and TRBJ2-3; perhaps TRBD2 as D (5 bases). CDR3 length: 11 amino acids. The ends were cut back, 6 bases at V and 14 bases at J, with 18 bases in the middle. CDR1 and CDR2 from the germline V gene are DFQATT and SNEGSKA (reference sequence). The CDR3 reads CSAEDRELSYF. CDR3 nucleotide sequence: TGCAGTGCGGAGGACCGCGAGCTGTCGTATTTT.

This clone turned up a few times. The chain recombines TRBV29-1 with TRBJ1-5, with 9 positions matching TRBD1. Germline CDR1 reads SQVTM; CDR2 reads ANQGSEA. This CDR3 contains 14 residues. The junction had 4 bases not matched to a gene; V was cut back by 6 bases and J by 1 base. The CDR3 sequence is CSVLTGGSNQPQHF. The CDR3 DNA follows: TGCAGCGTATTGACAGGGGGAAGCAATCAGCCCCAGCATTTT.

This clone has a count of ten or more. The chain couples TRBV2 to TRBJ2-1; D not certain. Trimming left V 1 base short and J 5 bases short, with 9 bases between. The germline gives CDR1 SNHLY, CDR2 FYNNEI. The CDR3 sequence is 14 residues long. The DNA for the CDR3 is TGTGCCAGCAGTGAAGTGAGGCCTAACAATGAGCAGTTCTTC. Encoded protein: CASSEVRPNNEQFF.

This clone was counted between two and nine times. This chain links TRBV10-3 with TRBJ2-5; D is unclear. The CDR3 is 14 residues long. Germline V gene sequence: CDR1 ENHRY, CDR2 SYGVKD. V was clipped by 7 bases and J by 1 base, with 13 bases between them. The CDR3 spells CAITASQSQETQYF. CDR3 in DNA: TGTGCCATCACTGCATCACAGAGCCAAGAGACCCAGTACTTC.

In this sample, this clone turned up a few times. V usage is TRBV6-1 and J usage is TRBJ1-2, with unresolved D. The CDR3 has 15 residues. V gave up 1 base and J gave up 4 bases, with 13 bases separating them. The germline CDR1 and CDR2 sequences are MNHNS and SASEGT. This CDR3 is CASSEVTGLAYGYTF. CDR3 coding DNA: TGTGCCAGCAGTGAAGTTACGGGTTTGGCCTATGGCTACACCTTC.

In this sample, this clone turned up a few times. The chain recombines TRBV7-7 with TRBJ2-2; 11 bases line up with TRBD2. Germline V gene data show CDR1 as SSHAT and CDR2 as FNYEAQ (reference sequence). This CDR3 spans 15 amino acids. CDR3 sequence reads: CASGTGLAETGELFF. The CDR3 coding sequence is TGTGCTAGCGGAACGGGACTAGCGGAAACCGGGGAGCTGTTTTTT.

The V gene is TRBV11-2, the J gene TRBJ2-6, with D uncertain. This CDR3 is 10 amino acids long. Trimming removed 4 bases from V and 8 bases from J, with 0 bases in between. CDR1 is SGHAT and CDR2 is FQNNGV in the germline V gene. The DNA for the CDR3 is TGTGCCAGCAGCTCCAACGTCCTGACTTTC. The encoded protein is CASSSNVLTF. Drawing the rest from reference TRBV11-2 and TRBJ2-6, the complete variable domain is EAGVAQSPRYKIIEKRQSVAFWCNPISGHATLYWYQQILGQGPKLLIQFQNNGVVDDSQLPKDRFSAERLKGVDSTLKIQPAKLEDSAVYLCASSSNVLTFGAGSRLTVL.

This chain uses TRBV19 with TRBJ1-1, with D possibly matching TRBD1 (6 bases). CDR1 is LNHDA and CDR2 is SQIVND in the germline V gene (reference sequence). There are 13 residues in the CDR3. V shed 6 bases and J shed 11 bases, with 19 bases lying between them. The CDR3 DNA sequence: TGTGCCAGTAGGTCACAGGGTAAGCAAACGGCTTTCTTT. It is translated as CASRSQGKQTAFF.

This clone showed up just a few times. The gene calls are TRBV19 and TRBJ2-7; D is unresolved. V was trimmed by 11 bases and J by 2 bases, leaving 7 bases between them. CDR1 and CDR2 (germline): LNHDA, SQIVND (reference sequence). The CDR3 runs to 10 residues. The CDR3 reads CARGPYEQYV. The CDR3 bases are TGTGCCCGTGGGCCCTACGAGCAGTACGTC.

There are a few counts of this clone. The rearrangement uses TRBV7-3 and TRBJ2-3; D unclear. V was shortened by 1 base and J by 5 bases, with 4 bases between the two germline ends. CDR3 size: 12 residues. CDR1 is SGHTA, CDR2 FQGTGA, per germline. CDR3 in amino acids: CASSLMGDTQYF. The CDR3 DNA reads TGTGCCAGCAGCTTAATGGGAGATACGCAGTATTTT.

In its sample, this clone was seen a few times. The chain recombines TRBV2 with TRBJ2-1; the D call may be TRBD1 or TRBD2 (5 bases each). Trimming pared 8 bases from V and 0 bases from J, leaving 8 bases between. This CDR3 is 13 amino acids long. Germline V gene lookup returns CDR1 SNHLY and CDR2 FYNNEI. This CDR3 is CASGGFSYNEQFF. Written as DNA, the CDR3 is TGTGCCAGCGGGGGATTCTCCTACAATGAGCAGTTCTTC.

This rearrangement joins TRBV2 to TRBJ1-3; D unclear. V lost 2 bases and J lost 4, with 9 bases in between. Germline values: CDR1 SNHLY, CDR2 FYNNEI. The CDR3 has 14 residues. Here the CDR3 DNA reads TGTGCCAGCAGTGAACTTTTACAGGGAAACACCATATATTTT. Translated, it gives CASSELLQGNTIYF.

This clone occurred a few times. The rearrangement joins TRBV4-1 to TRBJ1-3; 7 bases are a match to TRBD1. Germline V CDR1 and CDR2: MGHRA, YSYEKL. J lost 1 base, V lost 2 bases, and 20 bases had no gene match. This CDR3 has 21 amino acids. The CDR3: CASSQLPTGQIPPRSGNTIYF. Here the CDR3 DNA reads TGCGCCAGCAGCCAACTACCTACGGGACAGATTCCCCCGAGGTCTGGAAACACCATATATTTT.

Only a few counts were recorded for this clone. This CDR3 is CASSAGASGGWETQYF. The CDR3 bases are TGTGCCAGCAGTGCCGGAGCTAGCGGGGGCTGGGAGACCCAGTACTTC. V gene TRBV28 combines with J gene TRBJ2-5; the match to TRBD2 covers 10 bases. The ends lost 5 bases at V and 5 bases at J; junction bases unmatched: 11. This CDR3 comprises 16 residues. Germline V CDR1 and CDR2: MDHEN, SYDVKM.

The rearrangement uses TRBV7-9 and TRBJ2-5; D gene ambiguous. Trimming removed 5 bases at V and 4 bases at J, with 14 bases between. CDR1 is SEHNR and CDR2 is FQNEAQ in the germline V gene (reference sequence). The CDR3 spans 14 residues. The CDR3 loop reads CASSVGSTGETQYF. The CDR3 bases are TGTGCCAGCAGCGTGGGATCCACGGGAGAGACCCAGTACTTC.

V and J are TRBV15 and TRBJ2-2, with D perhaps TRBD1 or TRBD2 (5 bases each). The CDR3 extends over 17 amino acids. V dropped 7 bases and J dropped 0 bases, with 18 bases sitting between them. Germline V gene lookup returns CDR1 LNHNV and CDR2 YYDKDF (reference sequence). CDR3 region: CATTTPGARANTGELFF. The CDR3 DNA follows: TGTGCCACCACCACACCCGGGGCCAGGGCGAACACCGGGGAGCTGTTTTTT.

This clone occurred a few times. The chain employs TRBV6-1 and TRBJ2-7; tentative D call: TRBD1 (6 bases). Per germline, CDR1 MNHNS and CDR2 SASEGT. The CDR3 contains 13 residues. V lost 6 bases and J lost 7, with 16 bases in between. CDR3 sequence reads: CASRQQGKNEQYV. CDR3 DNA: TGTGCCAGCAGACAACAGGGAAAAAATGAGCAGTACGTC.

This clone was seen a handful of times. CDR3: CASSVRERSYEQYV. DNA of the CDR3: TGTGCCAGCAGCGTGAGGGAACGGTCCTACGAGCAGTACGTC. The rearrangement joins TRBV9 to TRBJ2-7; possibly TRBD2 for D (5 bases). Germline lookup yields CDR1 SGDLS and CDR2 YYNGEE. The CDR3 is made up of 14 amino acids. Trimming stripped 2 bases from V and 1 base from J, with 10 bases between.

The chain has TRBV6-5 and TRBJ2-7, with D maybe TRBD1 (7 bases). Germline V gene data show CDR1 as MNHEY and CDR2 as SVGAGI. Trimming took off 6 bases at V and 5 bases at J, with 20 bases between the two ends. The CDR3 length is 15 residues. The CDR3 sequence: CASRPRSGGGHEQYF. The DNA of the CDR3 is TGTGCCAGCAGGCCCAGAAGTGGAGGGGGCCACGAGCAGTACTTC.

This chain connects TRBV7-9 to TRBJ2-3; 13 bases agree with TRBD2. With V trimmed by 5 bases and J by 4 bases, 9 bases remained unmatched. The CDR3 loop spans 17 amino acids. Germline V lookup: CDR1 SEHNR, CDR2 FQNEAQ (reference sequence). The CDR3 nucleotides are TGTGCCAGCAGCAAGTGGACTAGCGGGAGTCGGGCAGATACGCAGTATTTT. It codes for CASSKWTSGSRADTQYF.

V gene TRBV9 combines with J gene TRBJ2-3; TRBD1 might be the D (5 bases). CDR1 is SGDLS and CDR2 is YYNGEE in the germline V gene. The CDR3 covers 15 residues. With 0 bases removed from V and 2 bases from J, the gap between germline ends came to 10 bases. CDR3 nucleotides: TGTGCCAGCAGCGTAGGGGCAGGGATCACAGATACGCAGTATTTT. Translation gives CASSVGAGITDTQYF.

This clone has just a few counts. The chain is built from TRBV4-1 and TRBJ2-5; D is undetermined. The CDR3 loop spans 13 amino acids. V shed 2 bases and J shed 2 bases, with 6 bases lying between them. Germline CDR1 is MGHRA and CDR2 is YSYEKL. CDR3 nucleotide sequence: TGCGCCAGCAGCCAAACGAGACAAGAGACCCAGTACTTC. This sequence encodes CASSQTRQETQYF.